Below, 21 T cell receptor beta chains from the same sample are listed, as sequenced in a study of shared clonotypes between healthy human individuals. Measured with immunoSEQ multiplex PCR; TCRdb has only the in-frame clones, and not every one. The sample records about 490,000 clones, 81% being singletons. Sequencing input: PBMCs. Every receptor here comes from a woman in her 40s in good health. Some clones in this sample may be carry-over from other donors' samples.

The CDR3 sequence is CASSRDRESEKLFF. CDR3 sequence (DNA): TGTGCCAGCAGCCGGGACAGGGAGAGTGAAAAACTGTTTTTT. The rearrangement links TRBV7-2 to TRBJ1-4; the match to TRBD1 covers 9 bases. Trimming took 5 bases from V and 7 from J; bases not matched to a gene: 5. CDR1 SGHTA and CDR2 FQGNSA come from the germline V gene. The length of the CDR3 is 14 residues. The variable domain in full, with the rest retrieved from reference TRBV7-2 and TRBJ1-4, is GAGVSQSPSNKVTEKGKDVELRCDPISGHTALYWYRQSLGQGLEFLIYFQGNSAPDKSGLPSDRFSAERTGGSVSTLTIQRTQQEDSAVYLCASSRDRESEKLFFGSGTQLSVL.

With respect to this clone: Since a far larger clone is one base different, this is likely a read error. This chain joins TRBV25-1 and TRBJ2-7, with 11 nucleotides matching TRBD1. The CDR3 runs 15 residues. Germline trimming cut 4 bases from V and 3 bases from J; bases unmatched to any gene: 5. Germline-derived CDR1 and CDR2 are MGHDK and SYGVNS. CDR3 region: CASSGFGTGGYEQYF. CDR3 nucleotide sequence: TGTGCCAGCAGTGGGTTCGGGACAGGGGGCTACGAGCAGTACTTC.

The J gene is TRBJ1-5, the V gene TRBV28; D ambiguous. V lost 2 bases to trimming and J lost 4 bases, with 12 bases between them. Germline CDR1 MDHEN, CDR2 SYDVKM. This CDR3 has 15 amino acids. CDR3 in DNA: TGTGCCAGCAGTTTAGGCGGCGTAGGGAATCAGCCCCAGCATTTT. Its protein product is CASSLGGVGNQPQHF.

A remark on this clone: The sample holds other DNA sequences that translate to the same CDR3. The chain is built from TRBV28 and TRBJ2-7; D is perhaps TRBD2 (6 bases). Germline V gene sequence: CDR1 MDHEN, CDR2 SYDVKM. The V end lost 4 bases, the J end lost 5 bases, and 15 bases lay between the germline ends. The CDR3 covers 14 residues. CDR3 bases: TGTGCCAGCAGTTCCCCCTCGACTAGTAACGAGCAGTACTTC. Translation gives CASSSPSTSNEQYF.

The chain recombines TRBV7-9 with TRBJ1-1, with 7 bases identical to TRBD1. The CDR3 consists of 14 residues. Trimming removed 6 bases from V and 1 base from J; junction bases left unmatched: 5. The germline V gene encodes CDR1 SEHNR and CDR2 FQNEAQ (reference sequence). DNA of the CDR3: TGTGCCAGCAGACCAGACAGGGCGAACACTGAAGCTTTCTTT. Its protein product is CASRPDRANTEAFF.

The rearrangement uses TRBV2 and TRBJ2-7; possible D gene TRBD1, 5 bases. Germline values: CDR1 SNHLY, CDR2 FYNNEI. CDR3 length: 11 residues. With 8 bases removed from V and 6 bases from J, the gap between germline ends came to 11 bases. CDR3 sequence: CASHQGREQYF. In DNA form, the CDR3 reads TGTGCCAGCCACCAGGGCCGCGAGCAGTACTTC. Filled out from reference TRBV2 and TRBJ2-7, the complete variable domain reads EPEVTQTPSHQVTQMGQEVILRCVPISNHLYFYWYRQILGQKVEFLVSFYNNEISEKSEIFDDQFSVERPDGSNFTLKIRSTKLEDSAMYFCASHQGREQYFGPGTRLTVT.

The chain carries TRBV6-5 and TRBJ2-2; 8 nucleotides line up with TRBD2. The V segment lost 7 bases and the J segment 7 bases; nucleotides outside the gene matches: 5. The CDR3 is made up of 13 amino acids. Germline loops: CDR1 MNHEY, CDR2 SVGAGI. The CDR3 sequence: CASKVGGGGELFF. Written as DNA, the CDR3 is TGTGCCAGCAAGGTCGGGGGGGGCGGGGAGCTGTTTTTT.

The CDR3 protein is CASSVAGDPYEQYF. The CDR3 coding sequence is TGTGCCAGCAGCGTAGCGGGAGACCCCTACGAGCAGTACTTC. The V gene is TRBV9, the J gene TRBJ2-7; tentatively, D is TRBD2 (6 bases). The length of the CDR3 is 14 residues. Looked up from germline, CDR1 is SGDLS and CDR2 is YYNGEE. V was clipped by 0 bases and J by 2 bases, with 9 bases between them.

The chain uses TRBV27 and TRBJ2-7, with 7 bases that match TRBD1. The germline CDR1 and CDR2 sequences are MNHEY and SMNVEV (reference sequence). Trimming took 5 bases from V and 4 from J; bases not matched to a gene: 5. The CDR3 has 13 amino acids. The DNA for the CDR3 is TGTGCCAGCAGTCGACAACAGGGGTACGAGCAGTACTTC. Encoded protein: CASSRQQGYEQYF.

The chain has TRBV9 and TRBJ2-7; D is possibly TRBD1 (5 bases). CDR3 size: 15 residues. The V end was cut by 4 bases, the J end by 0 bases, with 14 bases between. Germline assignment: CDR1 SGDLS and CDR2 YYNGEE. The DNA of the CDR3 is TGTGCCAGCAGCCTCCTGGGCGACAGCTCCTACGAGCAGTACTTC. Encoded protein: CASSLLGDSSYEQYF.

This chain links TRBV2 with TRBJ1-4; the D is unclear. Deletions cut 1 base from V and 16 bases from J, with 13 bases between. From germline, CDR1 is SNHLY and CDR2 FYNNEI. There are 12 residues in the CDR3. CDR3 residues: CASSEGGERSFF. CDR3 bases: TGTGCCAGCAGTGAAGGGGGTGAAAGATCGTTTTTT.

The chain couples TRBV4-1 to TRBJ1-3, with TRBD1 as a possible D gene (5 bases). The V end was cut by 3 bases, the J end by 4 bases, with 13 bases between. The CDR3 has 15 amino acids. Germline CDR1 reads MGHRA; CDR2 reads YSYEKL. The CDR3: CASSHPRNRGNTIYF. CDR3 nucleotides: TGCGCCAGCAGCCACCCCAGGAACAGGGGAAACACCATATATTTT.

Worth noting for this clone: With a far larger clone one base away, a read error is the likely cause. The same CDR3 is also encoded by other DNA sequences in this sample. The J gene is TRBJ1-2, the V gene TRBV28; D is uncertain. The CDR3 covers 13 residues. Germline V gene data show CDR1 as MDHEN and CDR2 as SYDVKM. CDR3 nucleotide sequence: TGTGCCAGCAGCAAGGTACCTAACTATGGCTACACCTTT. Encoded protein: CASSKVPNYGYTF.

A few counts support this clone. A much larger clone differs from this one at a single base, so this may be a read error. V and J are TRBV27 and TRBJ2-7; perhaps TRBD2 as D (6 bases). CDR3 length: 13 residues. V lost 8 bases and J 6 bases, leaving 17 bases between the germline ends. The germline V gene encodes CDR1 MNHEY and CDR2 SMNVEV (reference sequence). CDR3 in DNA: TGTGCCAGCGGCATGGGCGGGAAAGGCGAGCAGTACTTC. Residues: CASGMGGKGEQYF.

This clone was seen a few times. It may be a read error: a sequence one base away is much more abundant. The sample contains more than one DNA sequence encoding this CDR3. The chain carries TRBV27 and TRBJ2-7; possible D gene TRBD2, 5 bases. Germline loops: CDR1 MNHEY, CDR2 SMNVEV (reference sequence). Between the trimmed V and J ends, which lost 6 bases and 2 bases, there was a span of 14 bases. The CDR3 is 14 amino acids. The CDR3 region is CASRSGLGAYEQYF. In nucleotides, the CDR3 is TGTGCCAGCAGATCTGGACTTGGGGCCTACGAGCAGTACTTC.

The chain couples TRBV5-4 to TRBJ2-2, with TRBD2 matching 7 bases. This CDR3 is built from 16 residues. J lost 3 bases, V lost 4 bases, and 9 bases had no gene match. From germline, CDR1 is SGHNT and CDR2 YYREEE (reference sequence). The chain's CDR3 is CASSLDWDYDTGELFF. The CDR3 nucleotides are TGTGCCAGCAGCCTGGACTGGGACTATGACACCGGGGAGCTGTTTTTT.

The J gene is TRBJ2-5, the V gene TRBV2; D is unclear. Germline V gene data show CDR1 as SNHLY and CDR2 as FYNNEI. V was trimmed by 5 bases and J by 5 bases, leaving 9 bases between them. The CDR3 is made up of 12 amino acids. The CDR3 DNA reads TGTGCCAGCAGTTTAGGGCTCGAGACCCAGTACTTC. Its translation is CASSLGLETQYF.

This sequence joins TRBV9 and TRBJ2-7; TRBD2 matches at 10 bases. CDR1 and CDR2 (germline): SGDLS, YYNGEE. After removal of 3 bases from V and 4 bases from J, the junction contained 4 bases not matched to a gene. This CDR3 is built from 14 residues. The CDR3 spells CASSGTSGQYEQYF. The CDR3 region has the DNA TGTGCCAGCAGCGGGACTAGCGGCCAATACGAGCAGTACTTC.

The sample holds a few counts of this clone. Other DNA sequences of this sample code for an identical CDR3. V gene TRBV6-1 combines with J gene TRBJ1-2; D may be TRBD1 (5 bases). The CDR3 has 15 residues. Trimming pared 0 bases from V and 4 bases from J, leaving 12 bases between. The germline V gene encodes CDR1 MNHNS and CDR2 SASEGT. The CDR3 DNA follows: TGTGCCAGCAGTGAAGCTGGGGGTGTAGGCTATGGCTACACCTTC. Translating gives CASSEAGGVGYGYTF.

In the case of this clone: The identical CDR3 is also encoded by other nucleotide sequences in the sample. V and J are TRBV7-9 and TRBJ1-1; D not resolved. Per germline, CDR1 SEHNR and CDR2 FQNEAQ (reference sequence). The CDR3 consists of 13 residues. Trimming left V 5 bases short and J 1 base short, with 8 bases between. The CDR3 nucleotides read TGTGCCAGCAGCAGGGAGCAGAACACTGAAGCTTTCTTT. Translated: CASSREQNTEAFF.

Concerning this clone itself: This likely came from a read error, as a far larger clone is one base away. The chain combines TRBV2 with TRBJ2-2; 11 bases fit TRBD1. J was trimmed by 4 bases and V by 8 bases; bases with no gene match: 9. There are 16 residues in the CDR3. Germline assignment: CDR1 SNHLY and CDR2 FYNNEI. CDR3 sequence: CASGWTGGAGTGELFF. CDR3 coding DNA: TGTGCCAGCGGTTGGACAGGGGGCGCAGGCACCGGGGAGCTGTTTTTT.